A single sample gave rise to the 27 T cell receptor beta chains below, sequenced in a study of cytomegalovirus exposure and HLA in healthy donors. Amplification used 60 Vbeta primers and 13 Jbeta primers. Assay: immunoSEQ multiplex PCR; the TCRdb copy retains only in-frame clones and omits some. The data contain 170,000 or so clones, about three quarters of them singletons. What was sequenced was PBMCs. The source of these receptors is a woman in her forties in good health and CMV-seronegative.

CDR3 DNA sequence: TGCGCCAGCAGCTCAGAAACAGGGTCCTATGGCTACACCTTC. It translates to CASSSETGSYGYTF. The rearrangement links TRBV5-1 to TRBJ1-2, with TRBD1 as a possible D gene (6 bases). Germline-derived CDR1 and CDR2 are SGHRS and YFSETQ. V lost 3 bases to trimming and J lost 4 bases, with 13 bases between them. This CDR3 contains 14 residues.

This chain connects TRBV11-3 to TRBJ2-2; D call uncertain. Germline CDR1 reads SGHNT; CDR2 reads YENEEA. The length of the CDR3 is 15 residues. The germline V and J ends were trimmed by 5 bases and 5 bases, with 15 bases remaining between them. The CDR3 is CASSLRGSGTGELFF. The CDR3 DNA follows: TGTGCCAGCAGCCTGCGTGGGTCAGGTACCGGGGAGCTGTTTTTT.

This chain connects TRBV14 to TRBJ1-4; TRBD1 aligns across 7 bases. V shed 3 bases, J shed 3 bases, and the junction held 1 base outside the gene matches. Germline values: CDR1 SGHDN, CDR2 FVKESK. This CDR3 is 14 amino acids long. The CDR3 loop reads CASSQGTANEKLFF. DNA of the CDR3: TGTGCCAGCAGCCAGGGGACAGCTAATGAAAAACTGTTTTTT.

This clone appeared a few times. The chain employs TRBV5-1 and TRBJ2-7, with unresolved D. Germline V lookup: CDR1 SGHRS, CDR2 YFSETQ. V shed 2 bases and J shed 5 bases, with 5 bases lying between them. The CDR3 has 11 residues. The chain's CDR3 is CASSFADEQYF. CDR3 coding DNA: TGCGCCAGCAGCTTCGCGGACGAGCAGTACTTC.

The rearrangement uses TRBV5-1 and TRBJ1-1, with unresolved D. CDR3 length: 14 amino acids. Between the trimmed V and J ends, which lost 0 bases and 2 bases, there was a span of 8 bases. The V gene's germline CDR1 is SGHRS and CDR2 YFSETQ. The DNA for the CDR3 is TGCGCCAGCAGCTTGGAACAGATTAACACTGAAGCTTTCTTT. It specifies CASSLEQINTEAFF.

The chain couples TRBV9 to TRBJ2-3; TRBD1 is a possible D gene (6 bases). The CDR3 has 15 residues. The germline gives CDR1 SGDLS, CDR2 YYNGEE. V shed 0 bases and J shed 3 bases, with 11 bases lying between them. In nucleotides, the CDR3 is TGTGCCAGCAGCGTAGACAGGGTTTGGACAGATACGCAGTATTTT. The encoded protein is CASSVDRVWTDTQYF.

This rearrangement joins TRBV7-9 to TRBJ1-2; D unclear. CDR1 and CDR2 from the germline V gene are SEHNR and FQNEAQ (reference sequence). The CDR3 is 14 amino acids. V dropped 5 bases and J dropped 6 bases, with 16 bases sitting between them. CDR3 loop: CASSRSGVWDGYTF. The CDR3 DNA sequence: TGTGCCAGCAGCCGTAGCGGGGTCTGGGATGGCTACACCTTC.

The J gene is TRBJ2-5, the V gene TRBV9, with 7 bases aligning to TRBD2. Germline V gene sequence: CDR1 SGDLS, CDR2 YYNGEE. V was pared by 3 bases and J by 5 bases, with 13 bases of the junction left unmatched. This CDR3 spans 16 amino acids. In DNA form, the CDR3 reads TGTGCCAGCAGCGATCAACCGGGACTACCAATCGAGACCCAGTACTTC. Translated, it gives CASSDQPGLPIETQYF.

The chain joins TRBV2 to TRBJ2-7; 8 positions agree with TRBD1. V lost 6 bases and J lost 2; bases outside the gene matches: 6. From germline, CDR1 is SNHLY and CDR2 FYNNEI. The CDR3 runs to 14 residues. This CDR3 reads CASRRMDRAYEQYF. CDR3 DNA: TGTGCCAGCAGACGGATGGACAGGGCCTACGAGCAGTACTTC.

CDR3 residues: CASSLASSSGANVLTF. The CDR3, as DNA: TGTGCCAGCAGCTTAGCGTCCAGCTCTGGGGCCAACGTCCTGACTTTC. The rearrangement uses TRBV7-2 and TRBJ2-6; D is ambiguous. V dropped 0 bases and J dropped 0 bases, with 6 bases sitting between them. CDR3 length: 16 residues. The germline V gene encodes CDR1 SGHTA and CDR2 FQGNSA. Looking up the rest from reference TRBV7-2 and TRBJ2-6 gives the full variable domain: GAGVSQSPSNKVTEKGKDVELRCDPISGHTALYWYRQSLGQGLEFLIYFQGNSAPDKSGLPSDRFSAERTGGSVSTLTIQRTQQEDSAVYLCASSLASSSGANVLTFGAGSRLTVL.

The chain combines TRBV28 with TRBJ1-5; D is unclear. Germline lookup yields CDR1 MDHEN and CDR2 SYDVKM. The CDR3 has 16 amino acids. Trimming stripped 2 bases from V and 1 base from J, with 12 bases between. CDR3 region: CASSLIGVKSNQPQHF. Here the CDR3 DNA reads TGTGCCAGCAGTTTAATCGGTGTGAAGAGCAATCAGCCCCAGCATTTT. The full variable domain, in which reference TRBV28 and TRBJ1-5 provide the parts outside the CDR3, is DVKVTQSSRYLVKRTGEKVFLECVQDMDHENMFWYRQDPGLGLRLIYFSYDVKMKEKGDIPEGYSVSREKKERFSLILESASTNQTSMYLCASSLIGVKSNQPQHFGDGTRLSIL.

The V and J genes are TRBV5-8 and TRBJ2-7; D gene uncertain. The V and J ends lost 2 bases and 1 base respectively, with 13 bases between them. The CDR3 length is 15 residues. Germline CDR1 and CDR2: SGHTS and YDEGEE. The CDR3 DNA sequence: TGTGCCAGCAGCTTTTTGTCAGCAGGTTCCTACGAGCAGTACTTC. Amino acid sequence: CASSFLSAGSYEQYF.

The rearrangement joins TRBV6-6 to TRBJ1-2; possible D gene TRBD1, 6 bases. CDR1 and CDR2 (germline): MNHNY, SVGAGI (reference sequence). V lost 6 bases, J lost 1 base, and 9 bases lay in between. This CDR3 is 13 amino acids long. CDR3 nucleotide sequence: TGTGCCAGCAGCCGACAGGTTAACTATGGCTACACCTTC. It encodes CASSRQVNYGYTF.

The count of this clone is one. The J gene is TRBJ1-1, the V gene TRBV29-1; D gene uncertain. V lost 5 bases, J lost 4 bases, and 14 bases lay in between. Germline-derived CDR1 and CDR2 are SQVTM and ANQGSEA. This CDR3 is built from 13 residues. CDR3 sequence: CSVSNRGLTEAFF. The CDR3 DNA reads as TGCAGCGTTTCCAACCGGGGTCTCACTGAAGCTTTCTTT.

J is TRBJ1-1 and V is TRBV9; weak D call: TRBD1 (5 bases). CDR3 length: 15 residues. Trimming took 0 bases from V and 4 from J, leaving 13 bases between them. From germline, CDR1 is SGDLS and CDR2 YYNGEE. The CDR3 loop reads CASSVVSHQGTEAFF. DNA for the CDR3: TGTGCCAGCAGCGTAGTATCCCACCAGGGCACTGAAGCTTTCTTT.

The V call is TRBV18, the J call TRBJ2-2; TRBD2 matches 12 bases. CDR3 size: 18 residues. Per the germline V gene, CDR1 is KGHSH and CDR2 is LQKENI. J lost 2 bases, V lost 2 bases, and 6 bases had no gene match. CDR3 DNA: TGTGCCAGCTCACCAACCCTAGCGGGGGGGCCAAACACCGGGGAGCTGTTTTTT. Amino acids: CASSPTLAGGPNTGELFF.

In its sample, this clone was seen a few times. The rearrangement uses TRBV4-1 and TRBJ1-4; TRBD1 aligns across 10 bases. The germline V gene encodes CDR1 MGHRA and CDR2 YSYEKL. The CDR3 extends over 15 amino acids. J gave up 7 bases and V 3 bases, and 5 bases lay outside the gene matches. In DNA, the CDR3 is TGCGCCAGCAGCCAGGGACAGGGGATATCTGAAAAACTGTTTTTT. Its translation: CASSQGQGISEKLFF.

The genes are TRBV5-1 and TRBJ1-6, with 10 bases that match TRBD1. The junction had 6 bases not matched to a gene; V was cut back by 7 bases and J by 5 bases. The CDR3 sequence is 15 residues long. The germline V gene has CDR1 SGHRS and CDR2 YFSETQ. The CDR3 DNA reads as TGCGCCAGCGCTGAGGGGACAGGGGATAATTCACCCCTCCACTTT. As protein: CASAEGTGDNSPLHF.

This chain connects TRBV5-4 to TRBJ2-3; a possible D gene is TRBD2 (6 bases). Trimming cost V 5 bases and J 1 base, with 11 bases left between them. The CDR3 spans 14 residues. Per germline, CDR1 SGHNT and CDR2 YYREEE (reference sequence). DNA for the CDR3: TGTGCCAGCAGTGGGGGGTTCCGCACAGATACGCAGTATTTT. Translated: CASSGGFRTDTQYF.

The CDR3 spells CASSLLIATSEKLFF. CDR3 bases: TGTGCCAGCAGTTTATTAATTGCAACGAGTGAAAAACTGTTTTTT. The rearrangement links TRBV28 to TRBJ1-4; D unresolved. V lost 1 base to trimming and J lost 7 bases, with 13 bases between them. The CDR3 contains 15 residues. Germline lookup yields CDR1 MDHEN and CDR2 SYDVKM. The whole variable domain, remainder taken from reference TRBV28 and TRBJ1-4, is DVKVTQSSRYLVKRTGEKVFLECVQDMDHENMFWYRQDPGLGLRLIYFSYDVKMKEKGDIPEGYSVSREKKERFSLILESASTNQTSMYLCASSLLIATSEKLFFGSGTQLSVL.

This sequence joins TRBV7-6 and TRBJ2-5; D gene ambiguous. This CDR3 contains 13 residues. Trimming cost V 1 base and J 5 bases, with 8 bases left between them. The germline V gene encodes CDR1 SGHVS and CDR2 FNYEAQ. CDR3 loop: CASSLVYIETQYF. The DNA of the CDR3 is TGTGCCAGCAGCTTAGTCTATATTGAGACCCAGTACTTC.

This sequence joins TRBV28 and TRBJ1-5, with D unclear. V was cut by 5 bases and J by 0 bases, with 11 bases left in between. The germline V gene encodes CDR1 MDHEN and CDR2 SYDVKM. The CDR3 extends over 15 amino acids. CDR3 nucleotide sequence: TGTGCCAGCAGTCTTACAGAGTATAGCAATCAGCCCCAGCATTTT. This codes for CASSLTEYSNQPQHF.

The genes are TRBV5-1 and TRBJ1-2; a possible D gene is TRBD1 (5 bases). This CDR3 region has 13 residues. Trimming stripped 0 bases from V and 4 bases from J, with 7 bases between. Germline CDR1 reads SGHRS; CDR2 reads YFSETQ. The CDR3 DNA sequence: TGCGCCAGCAGCTTGGGGGGGGTCTATGGCTACACCTTC. It yields the protein CASSLGGVYGYTF.

This clone has more than one count but fewer than ten. The chain carries TRBV18 and TRBJ1-1; 8 bases match TRBD1. V was clipped by 8 bases and J by 4 bases; unmatched bases: 9. Germline V CDR1 and CDR2: KGHSH, LQKENI. This CDR3 is 14 amino acids long. CDR3 sequence reads: CASPRTGRSTEAFF. Written as DNA, the CDR3 is TGTGCCAGCCCGAGGACAGGGCGAAGCACTGAAGCTTTCTTT.

The rearrangement uses TRBV19 and TRBJ2-5; 14 bases agree with TRBD2. Germline CDR1 and CDR2: LNHDA and SQIVND (reference sequence). The trim removed 5 bases at V and 2 bases at J, leaving 7 bases unmatched. The CDR3 sequence is 17 residues long. In nucleotides, the CDR3 is TGTGCCAGTAGTTTCGGGACTAGCGGGGGCGGGCAAGAGACCCAGTACTTC. This gives the protein CASSFGTSGGGQETQYF. The full variable domain, in which reference TRBV19 and TRBJ2-5 provide the parts outside the CDR3, is DGGITQSPKYLFRKEGQNVTLSCEQNLNHDAMYWYRQDPGQGLRLIYYSQIVNDFQKGDIAEGYSVSREKKESFPLTVTSAQKNPTAFYLCASSFGTSGGGQETQYFGPGTRLLVL.

The rearrangement uses TRBV5-5 and TRBJ1-1; the D is unclear. The CDR3 consists of 15 residues. The germline V and J ends were trimmed by 0 bases and 0 bases, with 9 bases remaining between them. The germline gives CDR1 SGHKS, CDR2 YYEKEE (reference sequence). The CDR3 loop is CASSLVTTMNTEAFF. The CDR3 DNA reads as TGTGCCAGCAGCTTGGTTACAACGATGAACACTGAAGCTTTCTTT. Full variable domain (missing parts from reference TRBV5-5 and TRBJ1-1): DAGVTQSPTHLIKTRGQQVTLRCSPISGHKSVSWYQQVLGQGPQFIFQYYEKEERGRGNFPDRFSARQFPNYSSELNVNALLLGDSALYLCASSLVTTMNTEAFFGQGTRLTVV.

The J gene is TRBJ2-3, the V gene TRBV14; 9 bases are a match to TRBD1. Looked up from germline, CDR1 is SGHDN and CDR2 is FVKESK. The CDR3 runs to 17 residues. After removal of 3 bases from V and 2 bases from J, the junction contained 9 bases not matched to a gene. CDR3 nucleotide sequence: TGTGCCAGCAGCCAGACCGCCGGGACAGGGAACACAGATACGCAGTATTTT. Translating gives CASSQTAGTGNTDTQYF.